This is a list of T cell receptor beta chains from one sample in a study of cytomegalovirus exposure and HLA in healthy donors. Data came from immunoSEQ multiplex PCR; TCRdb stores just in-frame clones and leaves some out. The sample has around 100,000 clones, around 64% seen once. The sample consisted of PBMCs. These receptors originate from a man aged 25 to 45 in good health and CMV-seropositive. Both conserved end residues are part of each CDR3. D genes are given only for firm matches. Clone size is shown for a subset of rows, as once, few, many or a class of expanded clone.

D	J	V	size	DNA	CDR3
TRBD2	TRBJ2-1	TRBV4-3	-	TGCGCCAGCAGCCAAGAGACTAGCGGGAGAAATGAGCAGTTCTTC	CASSQETSGRNEQFF
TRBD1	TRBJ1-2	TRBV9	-	TGTGCCAGCAGCGTAGACCCGGGCCTACAGGGGGCGCGAGGCTACACCTTC	CASSVDPGLQGARGYTF
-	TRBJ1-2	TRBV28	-	TGTGCCAGCAGTCCAGCAGCGGGTCGGGCGCGCGGCTACACCTTC	CASSPAAGRARGYTF
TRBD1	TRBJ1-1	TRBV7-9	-	TGTGCCAGCAGTACGCCCGTCCTAACAGGGGGGAGGGACACTGAAGCTTTCTTT	CASSTPVLTGGRDTEAFF
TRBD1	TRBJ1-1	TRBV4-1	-	TGCGCCAGCAGCCAAGCCCCCCCTACAGGGGTGGACACTGAAGCTTTCTTT	CASSQAPPTGVDTEAFF
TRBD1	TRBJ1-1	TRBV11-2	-	TGTGCCAGCAGCTCTAGCCGGGACAGGAACACTGAAGCTTTCTTT	CASSSSRDRNTEAFF
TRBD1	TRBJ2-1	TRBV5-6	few	TGTGCCAGCAGCTTGGCCTCCCGGACAGGGGGCGTCAATGAGCAGTTCTTC	CASSLASRTGGVNEQFF
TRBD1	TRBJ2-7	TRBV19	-	TGTGCCAGTAGTGCTAGGGACAGACTCATACTTCAGAGCTCCTACGAGCAGTACTTC	CASSARDRLILQSSYEQYF
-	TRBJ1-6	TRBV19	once	TGTGCCAGTAGGGGTCTTCTCAGGGACCGGGACATAAATTCACCCCTCCACTTT	CASRGLLRDRDINSPLHF
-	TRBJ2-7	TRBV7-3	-	TGTGCCAGCAGCTCTCTAGGGGGGACAGACGAGCAGTACTTC	CASSSLGGTDEQYF
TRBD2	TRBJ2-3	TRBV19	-	TGTGCCAGTAGCGGGAGGAGGGACCGCACAGATACGCAGTATTTT	CASSGRRDRTDTQYF
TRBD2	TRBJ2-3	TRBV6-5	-	TGTGCCAGCAGTTATTCCCTAGCGGGTAGCACAGATACGCAGTATTTT	CASSYSLAGSTDTQYF
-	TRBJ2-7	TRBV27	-	TGTGCCAGCACCCAGACCCCGAAAACTACAGACAGGTCTATCCCCCTTTACGAGCAGTACTTC	CASTQTPKTTDRSIPLYEQYF
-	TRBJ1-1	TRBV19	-	TGTGCCAGTAGTTCGAGGAGGACTGAAGCTTTCTTT	CASSSRRTEAFF
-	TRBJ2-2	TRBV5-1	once	TGCGCCAGCAGGGACACTAACACCGGGGAGCTGTTTTTT	CASRDTNTGELFF
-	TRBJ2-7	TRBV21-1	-	TGTGCCAGCAGCATTAAACGACAGGGGAGGTCGAGGGAGCAGTACTTC	CASSIKRQGRSREQYF
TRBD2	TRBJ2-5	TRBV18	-	TGTGCCAGCTCACCACGACTAGCGGGACTCCAAGAGACCCAGTACTTC	CASSPRLAGLQETQYF
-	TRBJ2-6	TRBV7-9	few	TGTGCCAGCAGCTTATACTGGTTCTCTGGGGCCAACGTCCTGACTTTC	CASSLYWFSGANVLTF
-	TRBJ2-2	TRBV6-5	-	TGTGCCAGCAGCCGGACTGACGGGGAGCTGTTTTTT	CASSRTDGELFF
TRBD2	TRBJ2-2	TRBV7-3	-	TGTGCCAGCAGCTTACGCGGTGGGCTAGCGGGGGGTCGCAAGGAGCTGTTTTTT	CASSLRGGLAGGRKELFF
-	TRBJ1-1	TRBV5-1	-	TGCGCCAGCAGCTTGGACAGGGTGGCTGAAGCTTTCTTT	CASSLDRVAEAFF
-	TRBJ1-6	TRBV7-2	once	TGTGCCAGCAGCGCTTCGGGACAACTTAATTCACCCCTCCACTTT	CASSASGQLNSPLHF